Included here is one T cell receptor (beta chain) sequence, with context. Its antigen is unknown. The trim removed 7 bases at V and 0 bases at J, leaving 10 bases unmatched. This CDR3 has 16 amino acids. The V gene's germline CDR1 is MDHEN and CDR2 SYDVKM. The data are from a study of response to subunit inactivated influenza vaccine. General study points: Each seasonal influenza vaccination recruits few new T cells, the authors suggested.

TCRdb reanalysed the RT-PCR reads using MiXCR and keeps one entry per CDR3 protein. The data contain roughly 760,000 distinct CDR3 sequences, around 20% of them singletons. Material: PBMCs from blood, obtained 4 to 6 days after vaccination. The origin of this receptor is a man aged 45-65 years who received an inactivated influenza vaccine. J is TRBJ2-3 and V is TRBV28; 7 positions match TRBD2. This CDR3 is CASTLSLAASTDTQYF. CDR3 DNA: TGTGCCAGCACTTTGAGCCTAGCGGCTAGCACAGATACGCAGTATTTT.